The sequence of this TCR beta chain was determined in a study of cytomegalovirus exposure and HLA in healthy donors. Across the whole study: Falling in the Caucasian-associated ancestry cluster were 80% to 90% of 350 to 400 genotyped donors. Study-level results: Only CMV serostatus was available as immune exposure information.

60 Vbeta and 13 Jbeta primers were used in PCR. Profiled with immunoSEQ multiplex PCR; TCRdb holds only in-frame clones, not every one. The sample has 200,000 or so clones; roughly 84% are singletons. Germline CDR1 reads SGHDT; CDR2 reads YYEEEE. J lost 8 bases, V lost 4 bases, and 6 bases had no gene match. This CDR3 has 14 residues. Remarks on this clone: Its antigen is unidentified.

Sequences were obtained from PBMCs. This sequence was found in a boy between 10 and 17 years old in good health and CMV-seronegative. The chain employs TRBV5-6 and TRBJ1-6, with TRBD1 matching 7 bases. In DNA, the CDR3 is TGTGCCAGCAGCCACTGGGACAGACATTCACCCCTCCACTTT. Protein product: CASSHWDRHSPLHF.